This TCR beta chain derives from a study of graft-versus-host responses after intestinal transplantation. CDR1 and CDR2 (germline): MNHEY, SVGAGI. The CDR3 is 15 amino acids. With V trimmed by 6 bases and J by 4 bases, 9 bases remained unmatched. Sequencing was performed with immunoSEQ multiplex PCR; in TCRdb, only in-frame clones are kept and a portion is missing. Here the sample spans roughly 90,000 clones, about nine tenths being singletons. A word on this clone: Its antigen is not identified.

This rearrangement joins TRBV6-5 to TRBJ2-1; 7 nucleotides agree with TRBD2. Sequenced material: unstimulated CD4+ T cells sorted from spleen or lymph node cells, taken before transplant. This clonotype originated in a human donor who was the organ donor for an intestinal transplant. The CDR3, as DNA: TGTGCCAGCAGGGGGAGCGGGAAATGGTACAATGAGCAGTTCTTC. Protein sequence: CASRGSGKWYNEQFF.